What follows are 29 T cell receptor beta chains derived from one specimen sequenced in a study of blood T cell repertoires in COVID-19 (dated by TCRdb to between 2020 and 2021). Libraries were built with the immunoSEQ multiplex PCR assay. Imported from immuneACCESS, the table was reduced by TCRdb to in-frame sequences with V and J called. These copies leave out some clones; in studies compared against another copy, an unresolved V gene accounts for under half, and the cause of the remainder is not known. For this sample the table gives around 130,000 clones, of which under 90% were detected only once. The ten largest account for 1.5% to 2% of the sample. Specimen: PBMCs or T cells enriched from blood (not recorded which). The source is a woman aged 18-29 years who had been exposed to COVID-19.

This clone was found a few times. The chain has TRBV19 and TRBJ2-2; TRBD2 is a possible D gene (7 bases). In germline, CDR1 is LNHDA, CDR2 SQIVND (reference sequence). Trimming removed 6 bases from V and 6 bases from J, with 11 bases in between. This CDR3 is 13 amino acids long. The CDR3: CASSWGGSGELFF. CDR3 nucleotide sequence: TGTGCCAGTAGCTGGGGGGGCTCCGGGGAGCTGTTTTTT. The full variable domain, rest sourced from reference TRBV19 and TRBJ2-2, is DGGITQSPKYLFRKEGQNVTLSCEQNLNHDAMYWYRQDPGQGLRLIYYSQIVNDFQKGDIAEGYSVSREKKESFPLTVTSAQKNPTAFYLCASSWGGSGELFFGEGSRLTVL.

This chain uses TRBV2 with TRBJ1-3; maybe TRBD1 (6 bases). CDR1 and CDR2 from the germline V gene are SNHLY and FYNNEI. The V and J ends lost 5 bases and 7 bases respectively, with 12 bases between them. The CDR3 loop spans 13 amino acids. The chain's CDR3 is CASSMDRENTIYF. The CDR3 DNA is TGTGCCAGCAGTATGGACAGAGAGAACACCATATATTTT.

V and J are TRBV6-2 or TRBV6-3 and TRBJ2-7; D is undetermined. Between the trimmed V and J ends, which lost 3 bases and 4 bases, there was a span of 4 bases. From germline, CDR1 is MNHEY and CDR2 SVGEGT. The CDR3 consists of 11 residues. The DNA for the CDR3 is TGTGCCAGCAGTTATCAATACGAGCAGTACTTC. Its protein is CASSYQYEQYF.

This chain uses TRBV29-1 with TRBJ1-2, with D possibly matching TRBD1 (6 bases). The germline V gene encodes CDR1 SQVTM and CDR2 ANQGSEA. This CDR3 has 13 amino acids. V was shortened by 6 bases and J by 3 bases, with 14 bases between the two germline ends. The CDR3 nucleotides read TGCAGCGTGCGGCGGGGGGGCGACTATGGCTACACCTTC. Its translation: CSVRRGGDYGYTF.

The V call is TRBV5-5, the J call TRBJ2-1; D is uncertain. Between the trimmed V and J ends, which lost 0 bases and 10 bases, there was a span of 5 bases. This CDR3 has 11 residues. Germline V CDR1 and CDR2: SGHKS, YYEKEE (reference sequence). CDR3 DNA: TGTGCCAGCAGCTTGGCCTTAGAGCAGTTCTTC. Its translation is CASSLALEQFF. The complete variable domain, with remaining parts taken from reference TRBV5-5 and TRBJ2-1, reads DAGVTQSPTHLIKTRGQQVTLRCSPISGHKSVSWYQQVLGQGPQFIFQYYEKEERGRGNFPDRFSARQFPNYSSELNVNALLLGDSALYLCASSLALEQFFGPGTRLTVL.

The gene calls are TRBV9 and TRBJ1-1; weak D call: TRBD1 (5 bases). Trimming took off 2 bases at V and 8 bases at J, with 16 bases between the two ends. CDR1 SGDLS and CDR2 YYNGEE come from the germline V gene. This CDR3 has 14 amino acids. CDR3 amino acids: CASSVGPNVREAFF. DNA for the CDR3: TGTGCCAGCAGCGTGGGGCCCAACGTAAGGGAAGCTTTCTTT.

V gene TRBV27 combines with J gene TRBJ2-5; D is unresolved. V was clipped by 7 bases and J by 2 bases, with 14 bases between them. CDR1 is MNHEY, CDR2 SMNVEV, per germline (reference sequence). The CDR3 contains 14 residues. CDR3 in amino acids: CASKGAGQQETQYF. As DNA, the CDR3 is TGTGCCAGCAAAGGTGCAGGCCAACAAGAGACCCAGTACTTC.

This rearrangement joins TRBV2 to TRBJ1-5, with a possible D match to TRBD1 (5 bases). CDR3 length: 14 residues. Germline CDR1 is SNHLY and CDR2 is FYNNEI. The germline V and J ends were trimmed by 6 bases and 0 bases, with 9 bases remaining between them. CDR3 amino acids: CASRPGISNQPQHF. The CDR3 DNA follows: TGTGCCAGCAGACCAGGGATTAGCAATCAGCCCCAGCATTTT.

The chain links TRBV15 to TRBJ1-5; D is uncertain. Between the trimmed V and J ends, which lost 5 bases and 4 bases, there was a span of 18 bases. Germline assignment: CDR1 LNHNV and CDR2 YYDKDF (reference sequence). CDR3 length: 16 residues. CDR3 sequence reads: CATSGSWGSENQPQHF. CDR3 DNA: TGTGCCACCAGCGGCTCGTGGGGTAGCGAGAATCAGCCCCAGCATTTT.

V gene TRBV5-1 combines with J gene TRBJ1-2; a possible D gene is TRBD1 (5 bases). This CDR3 comprises 13 residues. Between the trimmed V and J ends, which lost 0 bases and 3 bases, there was a span of 6 bases. Germline V gene data show CDR1 as SGHRS and CDR2 as YFSETQ. DNA of the CDR3: TGCGCCAGCAGCTTGGCCAGGGACTATGGCTACACCTTC. Encoded protein: CASSLARDYGYTF.

V is TRBV7-9 and J is TRBJ2-7; tentatively, D is TRBD2 (6 bases). The V end lost 4 bases, the J end lost 3 bases, and 10 bases lay between the germline ends. This CDR3 region has 13 residues. Looked up from germline, CDR1 is SEHNR and CDR2 is FQNEAQ (reference sequence). The CDR3 DNA reads as TGTGCCAGCAGCTATACCGGGAGCTACGAGCAGTACTTC. It translates to CASSYTGSYEQYF.

CDR3 in DNA: TGTGCCAGTAGTATAGGCCACAGGGGCACCTACGAGCAGTACTTC. This sequence encodes CASSIGHRGTYEQYF. This rearrangement joins TRBV19 to TRBJ2-7; TRBD1 matches at 7 bases. CDR3 size: 15 residues. Trimming took 1 base from V and 2 from J; bases not matched to a gene: 5. Germline loops: CDR1 LNHDA, CDR2 SQIVND (reference sequence). The whole variable domain, remainder taken from reference TRBV19 and TRBJ2-7, is DGGITQSPKYLFRKEGQNVTLSCEQNLNHDAMYWYRQDPGQGLRLIYYSQIVNDFQKGDIAEGYSVSREKKESFPLTVTSAQKNPTAFYLCASSIGHRGTYEQYFGPGTRLTVT.

The chain employs TRBV4-2 and TRBJ2-2, with TRBD1 as a possible D gene (6 bases). From germline, CDR1 is LGHNA and CDR2 YNFKEQ. Trimming left V 1 base short and J 4 bases short, with 22 bases between. This CDR3 region has 19 residues. CDR3 DNA: TGTGCCAGCAGCCAAGTCGGCCAGGTTCTGGGGGCGGGCACCGGGGAGCTGTTTTTT. Translated: CASSQVGQVLGAGTGELFF.

This clone was detected once. CDR3 region: CASSRTGELGYTF. In DNA form, the CDR3 reads TGTGCCAGCTCACGGACAGGGGAACTTGGCTACACCTTC. The chain joins TRBV18 to TRBJ1-2; 9 positions match TRBD1. With V trimmed by 4 bases and J by 7 bases, 4 bases remained unmatched. CDR1 and CDR2 from the germline V gene are KGHSH and LQKENI. The CDR3 extends over 13 amino acids.

About this clone: In the same sample, other DNA sequences code for this CDR3. The chain has TRBV5-4 and TRBJ2-3; the match to TRBD1 covers 8 bases. J lost 4 bases, V lost 2 bases, and 0 bases had no gene match. The CDR3 is 13 amino acids. Germline loops: CDR1 SGHNT, CDR2 YYREEE (reference sequence). CDR3 bases: TGTGCCAGCAGCTTACAGGGGGCAGATACGCAGTATTTT. Translation gives CASSLQGADTQYF.

In this sample, this clone turned up once. The chain is built from TRBV2 and TRBJ2-1; possibly TRBD2 for D (5 bases). This CDR3 contains 12 residues. Per the germline V gene, CDR1 is SNHLY and CDR2 is FYNNEI. V shed 7 bases and J shed 15 bases, with 19 bases lying between them. CDR3 sequence (DNA): TGTGCCAGCATGGGTACCCGGGGTGGAGGGTTCTTC. Its translation is CASMGTRGGGFF. The complete variable domain, with remaining parts taken from reference TRBV2 and TRBJ2-1, reads EPEVTQTPSHQVTQMGQEVILRCVPISNHLYFYWYRQILGQKVEFLVSFYNNEISEKSEIFDDQFSVERPDGSNFTLKIRSTKLEDSAMYFCASMGTRGGGFFGPGTRLTVL.

The V and J genes are TRBV10-3 and TRBJ1-1, with D tentatively TRBD1 (6 bases). The CDR3 loop spans 12 amino acids. V dropped 5 bases and J dropped 10 bases, with 14 bases sitting between them. Germline lookup yields CDR1 ENHRY and CDR2 SYGVKD. The CDR3 region is CAISTGSRRAFF. The CDR3 DNA reads TGTGCCATCAGTACAGGGTCTCGTCGAGCTTTCTTT.

This sequence joins TRBV7-9 and TRBJ2-1; 10 bases are shared with TRBD1. The CDR3 sequence is 18 residues long. V trimming: 4 bases; J trimming: 1 base; junction bases outside the gene matches: 10. Germline CDR1 SEHNR, CDR2 FQNEAQ (reference sequence). CDR3 DNA sequence: TGTGCCAGCAGCTCTAGTTGGGACAGGGGCCCTTCCTACAATGAGCAGTTCTTC. It encodes CASSSSWDRGPSYNEQFF.

The chain links TRBV27 to TRBJ2-6; 11 bases line up with TRBD1. The CDR3 has 18 amino acids. Germline values: CDR1 MNHEY, CDR2 SMNVEV (reference sequence). Trimming removed 5 bases from V and 1 base from J; junction bases left unmatched: 7. CDR3 sequence reads: CASSPGTGGFSGANVLTF. In DNA form, the CDR3 reads TGTGCCAGCAGTCCCGGGACAGGGGGTTTTTCTGGGGCCAACGTCCTGACTTTC.

The chain links TRBV27 to TRBJ1-1, with a weak D call TRBD1 (6 bases). Germline V gives CDR1 MNHEY, CDR2 SMNVEV (reference sequence). The V and J ends lost 3 bases and 1 base respectively, with 9 bases between them. This CDR3 contains 14 residues. CDR3 coding DNA: TGTGCCAGCAGTTTTACAGGGTGGAACACTGAAGCTTTCTTT. As protein: CASSFTGWNTEAFF.

The chain is built from TRBV7-3 and TRBJ2-2; 7 nucleotides agree with TRBD2. The trim removed 2 bases at V and 2 bases at J, leaving 5 bases unmatched. CDR1 is SGHTA, CDR2 FQGTGA, per germline. CDR3 size: 16 residues. CDR3 loop: CASSLQTSRNTGELFF. The CDR3 DNA follows: TGTGCCAGCAGCTTACAGACTAGCAGAAACACCGGGGAGCTGTTTTTT.

This clone has only one observation. A junction end diverges from the germline sequence, so it may reflect a read error. The rearrangement joins TRBV28 to TRBJ2-7; 8 bases agree with TRBD1. This CDR3 comprises 15 residues. Looked up from germline, CDR1 is MDHEN and CDR2 is SYDVKM. The CDR3 sequence is CASSLWTGTSYEQYF. CDR3 DNA: TGTGCCAGCAGTCTATGGACAGGGACATCCTACGAGCAGTACTTC.

This chain links TRBV19 with TRBJ2-3, with 12 bases that match TRBD1. The CDR3 consists of 17 residues. In germline, CDR1 is LNHDA, CDR2 SQIVND (reference sequence). After removal of 0 bases from V and 4 bases from J, the junction contained 5 bases not matched to a gene. CDR3 sequence: CASSIDVGQGASDTQYF. In DNA, the CDR3 is TGTGCCAGTAGTATAGATGTGGGACAGGGGGCCTCAGATACGCAGTATTTT.

The chain combines TRBV19 with TRBJ1-2; 7 bases agree with TRBD1. Trimming removed 3 bases from V and 3 bases from J; junction bases left unmatched: 4. The CDR3 is 14 residues long. CDR1 and CDR2 (germline): LNHDA, SQIVND (reference sequence). CDR3 coding DNA: TGTGCCAGTAGTATTTTCGGGACAGACTATGGCTACACCTTC. This translates into CASSIFGTDYGYTF.

The gene calls are TRBV30 and TRBJ1-2, with no clear D. The CDR3 covers 14 residues. Trimming took 2 bases from V and 4 from J, leaving 14 bases between them. Germline CDR1 GTSNPN, CDR2 SVGIG (reference sequence). CDR3 amino acids: CAWSRRAFLYGYTF. CDR3 DNA sequence: TGTGCCTGGAGTCGGAGGGCTTTCCTCTATGGCTACACCTTC. The whole variable domain, remainder taken from reference TRBV30 and TRBJ1-2, is SQTIHQWPATLVQPVGSPLSLECTVEGTSNPNLYWYRQAAGRGLQLLFYSVGIGQISSEVPQNLSASRPQDRQFILSSKKLLLSDSGFYLCAWSRRAFLYGYTFGSGTRLTVV.

This chain's CDR3 is CASRPTGGRNEQYF. The CDR3 DNA sequence: TGTGCCAGCAGACCGACAGGGGGAAGAAACGAGCAGTACTTC. The chain couples TRBV2 to TRBJ2-7; 9 bases map to TRBD1. Germline V gene sequence: CDR1 SNHLY, CDR2 FYNNEI. The V segment lost 6 bases and the J segment 5 bases; nucleotides outside the gene matches: 8. This CDR3 has 14 residues. The whole variable domain, filled in from reference TRBV2 and TRBJ2-7, reads EPEVTQTPSHQVTQMGQEVILRCVPISNHLYFYWYRQILGQKVEFLVSFYNNEISEKSEIFDDQFSVERPDGSNFTLKIRSTKLEDSAMYFCASRPTGGRNEQYFGPGTRLTVT.

The chain carries TRBV5-6 and TRBJ2-7, with D perhaps TRBD1 (6 bases). The CDR3 sequence is 13 residues long. The germline V gene has CDR1 SGHDT and CDR2 YYEEEE. The germline V and J ends were trimmed by 3 bases and 2 bases, with 9 bases remaining between them. CDR3 DNA sequence: TGTGCCAGCAGCTCTGACAGGCCCTACGAGCAGTACTTC. Protein: CASSSDRPYEQYF. Drawing the rest from reference TRBV5-6 and TRBJ2-7, the complete variable domain is DAGVTQSPTHLIKTRGQQVTLRCSPKSGHDTVSWYQQALGQGPQFIFQYYEEEERQRGNFPDRFSGHQFPNYSSELNVNALLLGDSALYLCASSSDRPYEQYFGPGTRLTVT.

This clone was picked up a small number of times. The CDR3 region has the DNA TGTGCCAGCAGCTCCCAAGGCTACACCTTC. Translated: CASSSQGYTF. The V call is TRBV9, the J call TRBJ1-2; D unresolved. Trimming pared 4 bases from V and 8 bases from J, leaving 6 bases between. Germline V gene lookup returns CDR1 SGDLS and CDR2 YYNGEE. The CDR3 sequence is 10 residues long.

The chain is built from TRBV4-3 and TRBJ2-4; the match to TRBD2 covers 7 bases. This CDR3 region has 16 residues. The germline V gene has CDR1 LGHNA and CDR2 YSLEER. Losses at the gene ends were 4 bases for V and 2 bases for J; bases not matched to a gene: 8. The CDR3 is CASSPILGTTKNIQYF. CDR3 sequence (DNA): TGCGCCAGCAGCCCGATTTTAGGGACTACCAAAAACATTCAGTACTTC.